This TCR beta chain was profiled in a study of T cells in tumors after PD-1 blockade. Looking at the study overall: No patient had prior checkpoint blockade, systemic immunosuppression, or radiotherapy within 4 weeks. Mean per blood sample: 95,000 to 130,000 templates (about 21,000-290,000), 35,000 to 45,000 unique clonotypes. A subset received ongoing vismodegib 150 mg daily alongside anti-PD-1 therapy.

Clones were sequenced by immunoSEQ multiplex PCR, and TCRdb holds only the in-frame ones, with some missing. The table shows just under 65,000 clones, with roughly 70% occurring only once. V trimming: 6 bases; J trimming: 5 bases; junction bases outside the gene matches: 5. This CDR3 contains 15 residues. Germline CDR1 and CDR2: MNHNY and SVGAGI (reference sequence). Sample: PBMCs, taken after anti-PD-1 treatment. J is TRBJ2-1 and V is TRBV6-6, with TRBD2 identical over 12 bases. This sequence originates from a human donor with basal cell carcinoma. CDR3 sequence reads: CASRSGLAGNNEQFF. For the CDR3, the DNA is TGTGCCAGCAGATCCGGACTAGCGGGGAACAATGAGCAGTTCTTC.